Given below is one T cell receptor beta chain in context. These data are taken from a study of blood T cell repertoires in COVID-19. Study-wide background: Collection of acute and convalescent COVID-19 samples took place in the United States, Italy and Spain. In each case, the material was cDNA or gDNA derived from T cells, B-cell-depleted T cells, or PBMCs.

Deletions cut 3 bases from V and 3 bases from J, with 15 bases between. The germline V gene has CDR1 SGHRS and CDR2 YFSETQ. The CDR3 contains 15 residues. In the original processing: Cell counts per sample came from amplifying reference gene primers. Method: immunoSEQ multiplex PCR; TCRdb's copy keeps in-frame clones and lacks some. The D gene and trimming were derived from the DNA, and the V and J assignments and clone size from that table. Here the sample spans a few hundred thousand clones, about 88% being singletons. The sequence came from a young man with active or convalescent COVID-19. The chain recombines TRBV5-1 with TRBJ1-2, with D tentatively TRBD1 (5 bases). Sequencing used peripheral blood. The CDR3 DNA reads TGCGCCAGCAGCTCTGAAAGGGACTACGACTATGGCTACACCTTC. It yields the protein CASSSERDYDYGYTF. The full variable domain, in which reference TRBV5-1 and TRBJ1-2 provide the parts outside the CDR3, is KAGVTQTPRYLIKTRGQQVTLSCSPISGHRSVSWYQQTPGQGLQFLFEYFSETQRNKGNFPGRFSGRQFSNSRSEMNVSTLELGDSALYLCASSSERDYDYGYTFGSGTRLTVV.